Below, one T cell receptor (beta chain) is given with its context. Antigen: not known. The data were taken from a study of CXCR3-negative and CXCR3-positive naive CD8 T cells. Study-wide points: With CXCR3 expression partially decreased after cryopreservation, most assays relied on fresh PBMCs. TCR interaction strength was inferred from TRB CDR3 physicochemistry, as CD5 matched across naive subsets.

Germline V gene sequence: CDR1 DFQATT, CDR2 SNEGSKA (reference sequence). CDR3 length: 16 amino acids. UMI-tagged TRB cDNA libraries were built via 5' RACE. TCRdb reanalyzed the 5' RACE reads, giving one entry per CDR3 protein sequence and no DNA. Here the sample table reports some 41,000 distinct CDR3 sequences. The chain uses TRBV20-1 and TRBJ1-5. This receptor was taken from a human donor in good health. Some clones in this sample may be carry-over from other donors' samples. Sequenced material: memory CD8+ T cells from blood. The CDR3 loop reads CSARVQFDKGNQPQHF.